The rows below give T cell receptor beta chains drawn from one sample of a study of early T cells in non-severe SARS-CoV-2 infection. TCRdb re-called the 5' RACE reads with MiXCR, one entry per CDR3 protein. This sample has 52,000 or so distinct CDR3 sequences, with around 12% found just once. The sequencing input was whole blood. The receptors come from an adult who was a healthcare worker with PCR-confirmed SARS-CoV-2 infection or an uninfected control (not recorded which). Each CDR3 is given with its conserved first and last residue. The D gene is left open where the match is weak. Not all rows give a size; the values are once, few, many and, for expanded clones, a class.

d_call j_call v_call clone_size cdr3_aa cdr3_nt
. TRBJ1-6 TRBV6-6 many CASSYSTLDGSRGNSPLHF TGTGCCAGCAGTTACTCGACACTCGACGGTAGCAGGGGCAATTCACCCCTCCACTTT
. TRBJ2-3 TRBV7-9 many CASSLLEDTQYF TGTGCCAGCAGCTTATTGGAAGATACGCAGTATTTT
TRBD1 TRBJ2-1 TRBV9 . CASTTGQGSYNEQFF TGTGCCAGCACCACGGGACAGGGCTCCTACAATGAGCAGTTCTTC
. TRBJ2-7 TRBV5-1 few CASSLENAANEQYF TGCGCCAGCAGCTTGGAGAATGCGGCCAACGAGCAGTACTTC
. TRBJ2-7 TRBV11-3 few CASSSGTAGEQYF TGTGCCAGCAGCTCCGGGACGGCGGGGGAGCAGTACTTC
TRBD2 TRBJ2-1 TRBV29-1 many CSVGGGTYNEQFF TGCAGCGTTGGGGGAGGGACCTACAATGAGCAGTTCTTC
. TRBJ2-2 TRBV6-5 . CASSYFPTRGNTGELFF TGTGCCAGCAGTTACTTCCCAACCAGGGGTAACACCGGGGAGCTGTTTTTT
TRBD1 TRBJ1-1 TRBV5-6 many CASSLAGGDEAFF TGTGCCAGCAGCTTGGCAGGGGGCGATGAAGCTTTCTTT
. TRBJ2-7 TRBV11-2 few CASSLDAQGPYYEQYF TGTGCCAGCAGCTTAGATGCGCAGGGACCATACTACGAGCAGTACTTC
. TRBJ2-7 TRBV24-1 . CATSAEGSYEQYF TGTGCCACCAGTGCGGAAGGTTCCTACGAGCAGTACTTC
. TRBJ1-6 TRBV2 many CASSEQGQGNSPLHF TGTGCCAGCAGTGAACAGGGTCAGGGGAACTCACCCCTCCACTTT
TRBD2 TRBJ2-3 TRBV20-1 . CSAFSGGGPDTQYF TGCAGTGCTTTTAGCGGGGGGGGACCAGATACGCAGTATTTT
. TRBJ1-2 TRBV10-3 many CAISHRALGYTF TGTGCCATCAGCCACAGGGCACTCGGCTACACCTTC
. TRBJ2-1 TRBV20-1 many CSARDLGDEQFF TGCAGTGCTAGAGACCTTGGGGATGAGCAGTTCTTC
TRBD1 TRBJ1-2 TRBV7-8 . CASSLFQGQGSNYGYTF TGTGCCAGCAGCTTATTTCAGGGACAGGGTTCCAACTATGGCTACACCTTC
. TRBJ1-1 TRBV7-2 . CASSSVGSLANTEAFF TGTGCCAGCAGCTCCGTAGGGAGTTTGGCAAACACTGAAGCTTTCTTT
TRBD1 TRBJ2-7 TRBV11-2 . CASSLWRDRASYF TGTGCCAGCAGCTTATGGAGGGACAGGGCTTCTTACTTC
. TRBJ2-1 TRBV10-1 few CASSEIGRGENEQFF TGCGCCAGTAGTGAGATAGGCAGGGGGGAGAATGAGCAGTTCTTC
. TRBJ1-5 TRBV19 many CASSTSSGNDQPQHF TGTGCCAGTAGTACCTCATCAGGGAACGATCAGCCCCAGCATTTT
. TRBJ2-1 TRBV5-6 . CASSLSGGGEQFF TGTGCCAGCAGCTTGTCTGGTGGGGGTGAGCAGTTCTTC
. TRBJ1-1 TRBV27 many CASSLSGGLTEAFF TGTGCCAGCAGTTTATCGGGGGGGCTGACTGAAGCTTTCTTT
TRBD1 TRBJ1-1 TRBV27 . CASSLMRDRGTEAFF TGTGCCAGCAGTTTAATGAGGGACAGGGGCACTGAAGCTTTCTTT